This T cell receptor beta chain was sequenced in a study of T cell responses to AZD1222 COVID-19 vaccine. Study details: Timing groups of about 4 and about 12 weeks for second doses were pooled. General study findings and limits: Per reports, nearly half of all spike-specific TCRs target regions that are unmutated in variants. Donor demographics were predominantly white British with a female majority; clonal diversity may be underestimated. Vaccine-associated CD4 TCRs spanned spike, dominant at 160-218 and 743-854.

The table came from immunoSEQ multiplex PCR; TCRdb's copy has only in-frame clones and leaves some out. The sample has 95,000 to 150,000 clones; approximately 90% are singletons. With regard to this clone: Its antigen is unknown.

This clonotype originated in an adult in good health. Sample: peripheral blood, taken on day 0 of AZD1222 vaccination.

This CDR3 is CASNPGPSSPSYEQYF. The CDR3 region has the DNA TGTGCCAGCAACCCCGGCCCATCCAGCCCCTCCTACGAGCAGTACTTC. The V and J genes are TRBV16 and TRBJ2-7, with D uncertain. The CDR3 totals 16 residues. V lost 7 bases to trimming and J lost 0 bases, with 19 bases between them. Germline CDR1 is KGHSY and CDR2 is FQNENV.